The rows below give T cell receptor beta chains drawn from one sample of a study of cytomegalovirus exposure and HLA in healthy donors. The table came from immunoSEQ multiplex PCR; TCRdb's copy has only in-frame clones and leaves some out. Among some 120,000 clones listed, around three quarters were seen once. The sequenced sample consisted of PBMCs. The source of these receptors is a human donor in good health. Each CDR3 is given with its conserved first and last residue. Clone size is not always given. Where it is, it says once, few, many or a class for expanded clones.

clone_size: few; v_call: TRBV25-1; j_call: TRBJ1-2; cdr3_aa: CASRVPRGGADYGYTF
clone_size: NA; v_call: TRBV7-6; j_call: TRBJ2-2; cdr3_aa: CASSPGTGRTGELFF
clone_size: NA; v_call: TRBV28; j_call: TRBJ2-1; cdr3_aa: CASSLWGGTSRNEQFF
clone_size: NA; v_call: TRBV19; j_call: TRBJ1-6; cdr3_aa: CASRSDRPLNSPLHF
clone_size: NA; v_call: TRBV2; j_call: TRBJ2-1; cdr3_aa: CASKGTRGLSYNEQFF
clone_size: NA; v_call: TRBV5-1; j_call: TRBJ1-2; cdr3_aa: CASSLQGNYGYTF
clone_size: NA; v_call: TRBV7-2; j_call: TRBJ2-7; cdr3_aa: CASSLEWDRAYEQYF
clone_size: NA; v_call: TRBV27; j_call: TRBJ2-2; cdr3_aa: CASSFLTGELFF
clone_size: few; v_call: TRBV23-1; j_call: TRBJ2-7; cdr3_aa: CASSHRDRAYEQYF
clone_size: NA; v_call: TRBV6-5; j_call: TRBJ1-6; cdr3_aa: CASRGPGQGTLHF
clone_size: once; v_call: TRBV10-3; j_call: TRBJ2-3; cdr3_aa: CATSGAGLAGVGDTQYF
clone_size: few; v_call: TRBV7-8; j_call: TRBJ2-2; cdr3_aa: CAAARETNTGELFF
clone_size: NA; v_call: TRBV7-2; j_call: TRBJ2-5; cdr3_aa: CASSLGTVLETQYF
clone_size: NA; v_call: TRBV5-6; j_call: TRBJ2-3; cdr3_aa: CASSVGLLHPDTQYF
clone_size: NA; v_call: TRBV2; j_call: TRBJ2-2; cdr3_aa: CASREDRGNTGELFF
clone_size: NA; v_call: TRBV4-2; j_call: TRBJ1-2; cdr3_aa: CASSHVGQGTNYGYTF
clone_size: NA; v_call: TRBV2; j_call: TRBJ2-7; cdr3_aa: CASRDRNDEQYF
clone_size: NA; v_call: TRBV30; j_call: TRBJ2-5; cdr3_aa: CAWSVWASGGVNLQETQYF
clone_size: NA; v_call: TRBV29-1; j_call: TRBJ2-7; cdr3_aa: CSVRTGGSYEQYF
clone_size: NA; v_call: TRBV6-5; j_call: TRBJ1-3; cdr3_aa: CASSGPGVSGNTIYF
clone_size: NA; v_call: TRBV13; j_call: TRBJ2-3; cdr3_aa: CASSLEYSDRSYIEGTQYF
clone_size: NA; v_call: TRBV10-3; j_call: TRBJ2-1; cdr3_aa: CAISEGDGRVNEQFF
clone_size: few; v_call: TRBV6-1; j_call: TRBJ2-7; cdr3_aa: CASNGLADGYEQYF
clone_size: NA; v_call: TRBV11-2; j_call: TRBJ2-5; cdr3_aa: CASSSTGSQETQYF
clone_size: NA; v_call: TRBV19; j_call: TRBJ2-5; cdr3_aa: CASSLTGQGRGETQYF
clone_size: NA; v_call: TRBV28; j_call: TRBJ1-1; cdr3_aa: CASSFRGGAVNTEAFF
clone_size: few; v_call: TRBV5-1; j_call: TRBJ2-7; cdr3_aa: CASRELTRGEQYF
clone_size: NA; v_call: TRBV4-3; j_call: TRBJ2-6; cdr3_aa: CASSQGAGAGGTSGANVLTF
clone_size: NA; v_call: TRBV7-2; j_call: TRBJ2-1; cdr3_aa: CASSLTSGGWYEQFF
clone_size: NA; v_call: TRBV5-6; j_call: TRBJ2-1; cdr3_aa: CASSFSGRALNAKSEQFF
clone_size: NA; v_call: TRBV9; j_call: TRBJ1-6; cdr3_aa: CASSAGSGVRNSPLHF
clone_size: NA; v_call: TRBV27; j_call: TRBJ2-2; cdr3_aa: CASSLRDREAGELFF
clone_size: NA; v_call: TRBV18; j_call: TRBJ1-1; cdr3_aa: CASSPPVRQVRSTEAFF
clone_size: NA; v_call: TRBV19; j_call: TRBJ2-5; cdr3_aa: CASRAGTSRETQYF
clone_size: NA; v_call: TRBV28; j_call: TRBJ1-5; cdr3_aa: CASSPPGQLTNQPQHF
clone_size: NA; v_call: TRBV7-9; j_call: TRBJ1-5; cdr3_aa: CASSEGVQPQHF
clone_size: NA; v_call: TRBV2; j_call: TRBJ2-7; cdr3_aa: CASNYRQGGYEQYF
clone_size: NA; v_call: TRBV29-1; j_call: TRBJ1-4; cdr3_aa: CSVEDPAAATNEKLFF
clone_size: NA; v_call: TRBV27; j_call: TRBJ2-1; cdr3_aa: CASSFDSYNEQFF
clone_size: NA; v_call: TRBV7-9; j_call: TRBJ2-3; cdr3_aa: CASSLGHQQKSDTQYF
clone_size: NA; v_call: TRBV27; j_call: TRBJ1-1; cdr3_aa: CASSPGTGSPEAFF
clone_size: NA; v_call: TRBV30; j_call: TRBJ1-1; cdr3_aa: CACIRGLSEAFF
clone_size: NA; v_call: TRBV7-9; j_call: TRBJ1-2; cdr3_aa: CASSLGGVPLTGYTF
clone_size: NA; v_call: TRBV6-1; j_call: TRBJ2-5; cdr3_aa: CASKRGLAGETQYF
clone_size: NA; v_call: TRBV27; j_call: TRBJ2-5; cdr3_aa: CASSFSFGALETQYF
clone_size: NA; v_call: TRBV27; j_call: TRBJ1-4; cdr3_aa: CASRTFLRQGRNAQKLFF
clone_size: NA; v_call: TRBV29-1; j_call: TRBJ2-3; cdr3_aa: CSGLLGTSGGTDTQYF
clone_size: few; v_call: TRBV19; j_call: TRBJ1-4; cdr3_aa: CASSIRQQANEKLFF
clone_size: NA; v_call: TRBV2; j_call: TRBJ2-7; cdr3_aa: CATHRQGRKVDEQYF
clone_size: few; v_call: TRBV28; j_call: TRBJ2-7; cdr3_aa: CASSSFYEQYF